These 18 T cell receptor beta chains came from one sample sequenced in a study of radiation and T cells in renal cell carcinoma. Described time point: baseline pretreatment blood. The treatment here: 15 Gy SBRT to primary tumor, nephrectomy 4 weeks later. Here immunoSEQ multiplex PCR was the method, and the copy in TCRdb shows in-frame clones only, minus some. The table shows more than 140,000 clones, with less than 85% occurring only once. The sample in question was blood, obtained from a patient whose treatment included radiotherapy and nephrectomy. The source of these receptors is a woman aged 50 to 65 with renal cell carcinoma.

This chain connects TRBV5-1 to TRBJ2-7; TRBD2 might be the D (5 bases). Trimming left V 0 bases short and J 7 bases short, with 11 bases between. CDR1 SGHRS and CDR2 YFSETQ come from the germline V gene. This CDR3 contains 13 residues. DNA for the CDR3: TGCGCCAGCAGCTTGGACCGAACGGGGGAGCAGTACTTC. Encoded protein: CASSLDRTGEQYF. Looking up the rest from reference TRBV5-1 and TRBJ2-7 gives the full variable domain: KAGVTQTPRYLIKTRGQQVTLSCSPISGHRSVSWYQQTPGQGLQFLFEYFSETQRNKGNFPGRFSGRQFSNSRSEMNVSTLELGDSALYLCASSLDRTGEQYFGPGTRLTVT.

The genes are TRBV7-9 and TRBJ2-3; D ambiguous. Germline V gene data show CDR1 as SEHNR and CDR2 as FQNEAQ (reference sequence). This CDR3 has 11 amino acids. V was shortened by 5 bases and J by 2 bases, with 2 bases between the two germline ends. The CDR3 loop is CASSLTDTQYF. The CDR3 nucleotides read TGTGCCAGCAGCCTCACAGATACGCAGTATTTT.

V usage is TRBV6-1 and J usage is TRBJ1-3, with TRBD1 identical over 8 bases. The CDR3 has 14 amino acids. V was pared by 6 bases and J by 6 bases, with 7 bases of the junction left unmatched. Germline CDR1 and CDR2: MNHNS and SASEGT. The DNA for the CDR3 is TGTGCCAGCAGAACAGGGACAGGTTCAAACACCATATATTTT. It is translated as CASRTGTGSNTIYF.

The rearrangement uses TRBV5-5 and TRBJ2-7; D possibly matches TRBD1 or TRBD2 (5 bases each). Germline-derived CDR1 and CDR2 are SGHKS and YYEKEE (reference sequence). V lost 4 bases to trimming and J lost 2 bases, with 16 bases between them. This CDR3 spans 15 amino acids. CDR3: CASSQPGTPAYEQYF. The CDR3 DNA is TGTGCCAGCAGCCAGCCCGGGACCCCAGCCTACGAGCAGTACTTC.

V usage is TRBV7-7 and J usage is TRBJ2-2, with D possibly called TRBD1 or TRBD2 (6 bases each). Per germline, CDR1 SSHAT and CDR2 FNYEAQ (reference sequence). The CDR3 spans 17 residues. Trimming took 1 base from V and 3 from J, leaving 15 bases between them. The CDR3 DNA reads TGTGCCAGCAGCTTAGTCCCGGGGGCTAGGGACACCGGGGAGCTGTTTTTT. The encoded protein is CASSLVPGARDTGELFF.

The V gene is TRBV7-9, the J gene TRBJ2-7; the D is unclear. Per the germline V gene, CDR1 is SEHNR and CDR2 is FQNEAQ (reference sequence). This CDR3 comprises 12 residues. Trimming pared 5 bases from V and 2 bases from J, leaving 7 bases between. The CDR3 nucleotides are TGTGCCAGCAGCCAGTCCCCCTACGAGCAGTACTTC. Translating it yields CASSQSPYEQYF.

This chain joins TRBV9 and TRBJ2-7; 12 nucleotides align to TRBD1. The CDR3 runs to 15 residues. After removal of 3 bases from V and 6 bases from J, the junction contained 7 bases not matched to a gene. Per the germline V gene, CDR1 is SGDLS and CDR2 is YYNGEE. The CDR3 loop reads CASSAYRDRGREQYF. In DNA, the CDR3 is TGTGCCAGCAGCGCCTACCGGGACAGGGGGCGCGAGCAGTACTTC.

The V gene is TRBV4-3, the J gene TRBJ2-2; possibly TRBD1 for D (6 bases). The CDR3 runs 14 residues. Germline loops: CDR1 LGHNA, CDR2 YSLEER. Deletions cut 0 bases from V and 4 bases from J, with 6 bases between. The CDR3 region is CASSQEQGTGELFF. CDR3 nucleotide sequence: TGCGCCAGCAGCCAAGAACAGGGCACCGGGGAGCTGTTTTTT.

The V and J genes are TRBV27 and TRBJ1-1, with D maybe TRBD1 (5 bases). This CDR3 is built from 16 residues. Trimming took 6 bases from V and 0 from J, leaving 17 bases between them. Germline V gene sequence: CDR1 MNHEY, CDR2 SMNVEV (reference sequence). CDR3 DNA sequence: TGTGCCAGCAGACTAGGTTTGACAGCATTGAACACTGAAGCTTTCTTT. Protein sequence: CASRLGLTALNTEAFF.

CDR3 nucleotide sequence: TGTGCCTGGAGGCACACGGGGGGGAAAGAGACCCAGTACTTC. This translates into CAWRHTGGKETQYF. The gene calls are TRBV30 and TRBJ2-5, with 8 bases that match TRBD2. CDR1 is GTSNPN, CDR2 SVGIG, per germline (reference sequence). Trimming took 3 bases from V and 3 from J; bases not matched to a gene: 6. The CDR3 contains 14 residues.

This chain uses TRBV5-4 with TRBJ2-2, with D perhaps assigned TRBD1 or TRBD2 (7 bases each). The ends were cut back, 6 bases at V and 6 bases at J, with 21 bases in the middle. The germline gives CDR1 SGHNT, CDR2 YYREEE (reference sequence). The CDR3 spans 16 residues. CDR3 sequence (DNA): TGTGCCAGCAACCGTGGAGGGGGCGGGAGTCCCGGGGAGCTGTTTTTT. It codes for CASNRGGGGSPGELFF.

This clone has just a few counts. This chain links TRBV28 with TRBJ2-5; 7 bases match TRBD1. The CDR3 has 13 residues. After removal of 6 bases from V and 1 base from J, the junction contained 2 bases not matched to a gene. Germline V lookup: CDR1 MDHEN, CDR2 SYDVKM. The CDR3 region is CASRGTAQETQYF. In DNA, the CDR3 is TGTGCCAGCAGGGGGACAGCCCAAGAGACCCAGTACTTC.

The rearrangement joins TRBV5-4 to TRBJ2-7; no clear D. V lost 4 bases, J lost 1 base, and 15 bases lay in between. The CDR3 covers 15 residues. CDR1 and CDR2 (germline): SGHNT, YYREEE (reference sequence). This chain's CDR3 is CASSTLPPYSYEQYF. The CDR3 DNA sequence: TGTGCCAGCAGCACCCTCCCCCCGTATTCCTACGAGCAGTACTTC.

The V call is TRBV6-1, the J call TRBJ2-1; TRBD2 is a possible D gene (6 bases). Germline V gene data show CDR1 as MNHNS and CDR2 as SASEGT. The CDR3 runs to 12 residues. The V end was cut by 7 bases, the J end by 6 bases, with 10 bases between. CDR3 residues: CASNQGGNEQFF. The CDR3 DNA reads TGTGCCAGCAATCAGGGAGGCAATGAGCAGTTCTTC.

The rearrangement joins TRBV10-1 to TRBJ1-1; TRBD1 matches at 8 bases. From germline, CDR1 is WNHNN and CDR2 SYGVQD (reference sequence). With V trimmed by 6 bases and J by 5 bases, 5 bases remained unmatched. This CDR3 region has 13 residues. The CDR3 sequence: CASSGQGRTEAFF. CDR3 nucleotide sequence: TGCGCCAGCAGCGGACAGGGAAGGACTGAAGCTTTCTTT.

The rearrangement links TRBV18 to TRBJ2-7; 11 bases align to TRBD1. CDR3 length: 15 residues. Germline V lookup: CDR1 KGHSH, CDR2 LQKENI. V dropped 3 bases and J dropped 2; count of bases not matched to a gene: 3. CDR3 residues: CASSPGQGGTYEQYF. For the CDR3, the DNA is TGTGCCAGCTCACCGGGACAGGGGGGAACCTACGAGCAGTACTTC.

This sequence joins TRBV2 and TRBJ2-7, with TRBD1 identical over 9 bases. Germline trimming cut 5 bases from V and 0 bases from J; bases unmatched to any gene: 5. CDR1 and CDR2 (germline): SNHLY, FYNNEI. The CDR3 has 15 amino acids. In DNA form, the CDR3 reads TGTGCCAGCAGTCCCCGGACAGGGGACTCCTACGAGCAGTACTTC. Amino acid sequence: CASSPRTGDSYEQYF.

This chain connects TRBV27 to TRBJ2-7, with unresolved D. Germline loops: CDR1 MNHEY, CDR2 SMNVEV (reference sequence). Trimming took 3 bases from V and 6 from J, leaving 12 bases between them. The CDR3 has 13 amino acids. CDR3 region: CASSFSGWAEQYF. DNA for the CDR3: TGTGCCAGCAGTTTTTCAGGCTGGGCCGAGCAGTACTTC.